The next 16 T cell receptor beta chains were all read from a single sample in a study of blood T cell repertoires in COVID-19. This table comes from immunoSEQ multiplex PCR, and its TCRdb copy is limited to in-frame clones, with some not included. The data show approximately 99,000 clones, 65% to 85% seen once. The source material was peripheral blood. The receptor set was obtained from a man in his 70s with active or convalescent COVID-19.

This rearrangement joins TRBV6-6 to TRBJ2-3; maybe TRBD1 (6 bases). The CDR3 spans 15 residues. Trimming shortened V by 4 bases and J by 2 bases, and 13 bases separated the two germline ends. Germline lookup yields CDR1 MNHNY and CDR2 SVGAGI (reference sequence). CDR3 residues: CASSSPRDITDTQYF. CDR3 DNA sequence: TGTGCCAGCAGTTCCCCCCGGGACATCACAGATACGCAGTATTTT.

The CDR3 protein is CASSPFSTGGRINYGYTF. In DNA, the CDR3 is TGTGCCAGCAGTCCTTTCTCGACAGGGGGCCGAATCAACTATGGCTACACCTTC. The chain carries TRBV6-6 and TRBJ1-2; 10 bases are shared with TRBD1. Trimming cost V 5 bases and J 2 bases; bases outside gene matches: 14. Germline lookup yields CDR1 MNHNY and CDR2 SVGAGI (reference sequence). CDR3 size: 18 residues.

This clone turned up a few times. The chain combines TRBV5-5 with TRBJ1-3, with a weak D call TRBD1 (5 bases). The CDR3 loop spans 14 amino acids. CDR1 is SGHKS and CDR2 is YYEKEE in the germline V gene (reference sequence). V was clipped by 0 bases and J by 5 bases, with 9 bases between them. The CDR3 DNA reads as TGTGCCAGCAGCTTGGGGCAGGGAAGAAACACCATATATTTT. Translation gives CASSLGQGRNTIYF. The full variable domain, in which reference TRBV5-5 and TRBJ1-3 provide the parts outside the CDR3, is DAGVTQSPTHLIKTRGQQVTLRCSPISGHKSVSWYQQVLGQGPQFIFQYYEKEERGRGNFPDRFSARQFPNYSSELNVNALLLGDSALYLCASSLGQGRNTIYFGEGSWLTVV.

CDR3 amino acids: CASSIGGTPIGTEAFF. The CDR3 DNA reads as TGCGCCAGCAGCATAGGCGGGACCCCCATCGGGACTGAAGCTTTCTTT. The chain employs TRBV5-1 and TRBJ1-1; possibly TRBD1 for D (5 bases). This CDR3 contains 16 residues. V gave up 4 bases and J gave up 5 bases, with 21 bases separating them. Germline loops: CDR1 SGHRS, CDR2 YFSETQ.

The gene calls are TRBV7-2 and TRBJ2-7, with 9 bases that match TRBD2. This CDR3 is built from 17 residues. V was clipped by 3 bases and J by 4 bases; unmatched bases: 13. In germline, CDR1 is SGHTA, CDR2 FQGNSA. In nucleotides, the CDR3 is TGTGCCAGCAGCTTCCCGGGGGGGGCTAGCGGGGTATACGAGCAGTACTTC. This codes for CASSFPGGASGVYEQYF.

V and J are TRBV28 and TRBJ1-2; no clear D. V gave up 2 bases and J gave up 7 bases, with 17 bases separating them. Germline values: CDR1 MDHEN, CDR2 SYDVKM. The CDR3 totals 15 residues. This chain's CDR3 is CASSLERGKFSGYTF. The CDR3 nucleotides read TGTGCCAGCAGTTTAGAGAGAGGGAAATTTAGTGGCTACACCTTC.

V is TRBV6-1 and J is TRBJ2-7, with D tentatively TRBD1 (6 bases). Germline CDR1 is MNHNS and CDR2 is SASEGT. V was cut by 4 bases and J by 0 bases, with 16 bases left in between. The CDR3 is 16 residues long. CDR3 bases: TGTGCCAGCAGTGCCACCTGGACAGTGAGCTCCTACGAGCAGTACTTC. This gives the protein CASSATWTVSSYEQYF.

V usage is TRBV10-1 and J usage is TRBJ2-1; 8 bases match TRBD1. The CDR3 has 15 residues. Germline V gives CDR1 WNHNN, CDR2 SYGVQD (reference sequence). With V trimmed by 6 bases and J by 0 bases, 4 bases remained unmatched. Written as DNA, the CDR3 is TGCGCCAGCAGAGGGGGGACAGGCTCCTACAATGAGCAGTTCTTC. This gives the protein CASRGGTGSYNEQFF.

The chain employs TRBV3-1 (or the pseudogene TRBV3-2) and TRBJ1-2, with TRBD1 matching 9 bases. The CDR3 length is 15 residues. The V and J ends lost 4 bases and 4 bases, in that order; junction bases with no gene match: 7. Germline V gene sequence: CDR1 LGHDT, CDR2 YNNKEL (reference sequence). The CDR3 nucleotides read TGTGCCAGCAGCCCTACCCGACAGGGGGTCTATGGCTACACCTTC. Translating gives CASSPTRQGVYGYTF.

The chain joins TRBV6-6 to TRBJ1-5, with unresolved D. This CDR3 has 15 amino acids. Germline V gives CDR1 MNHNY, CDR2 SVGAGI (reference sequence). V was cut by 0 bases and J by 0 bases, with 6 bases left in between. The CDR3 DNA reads TGTGCCAGCAGTTACTCGACTGTTAGCAATCAGCCCCAGCATTTT. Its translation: CASSYSTVSNQPQHF.

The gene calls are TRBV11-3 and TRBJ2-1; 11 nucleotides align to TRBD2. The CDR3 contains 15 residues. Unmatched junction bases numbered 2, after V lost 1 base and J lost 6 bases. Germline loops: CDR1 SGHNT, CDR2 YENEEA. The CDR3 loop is CASSLVGTSGNEQFF. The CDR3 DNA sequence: TGTGCCAGCAGCTTAGTTGGGACTAGCGGCAATGAGCAGTTCTTC.

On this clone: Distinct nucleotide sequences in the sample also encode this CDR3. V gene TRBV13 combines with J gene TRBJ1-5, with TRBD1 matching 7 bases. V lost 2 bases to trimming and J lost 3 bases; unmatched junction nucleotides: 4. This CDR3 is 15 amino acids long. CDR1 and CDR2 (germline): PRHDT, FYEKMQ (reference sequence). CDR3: CASSLRQGDNQPQHF. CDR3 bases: TGTGCCAGCAGCTTAAGGCAGGGGGACAATCAGCCCCAGCATTTT. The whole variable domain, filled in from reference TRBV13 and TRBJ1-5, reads AAGVIQSPRHLIKEKRETATLKCYPIPRHDTVYWYQQGPGQDPQFLISFYEKMQSDKGSIPDRFSAQQFSDYHSELNMSSLELGDSALYFCASSLRQGDNQPQHFGDGTRLSIL.

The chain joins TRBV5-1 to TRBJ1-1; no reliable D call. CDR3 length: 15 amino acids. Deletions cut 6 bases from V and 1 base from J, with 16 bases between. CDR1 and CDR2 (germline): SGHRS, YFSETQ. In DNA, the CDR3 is TGCGCCAGCACCTCTACGTTTACCACGAACACTGAAGCTTTCTTT. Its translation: CASTSTFTTNTEAFF.

This CDR3 is CASSNGAKEKAFF. DNA for the CDR3: TGTGCCAGCAGTAATGGGGCTAAGGAGAAAGCTTTCTTT. The chain uses TRBV28 and TRBJ1-1, with a tentative D call TRBD1 (5 bases). Trimming stripped 5 bases from V and 9 bases from J, with 16 bases between. CDR1 is MDHEN, CDR2 SYDVKM, per germline. The CDR3 extends over 13 amino acids. The variable domain in full, completed from reference TRBV28 and TRBJ1-1, reads DVKVTQSSRYLVKRTGEKVFLECVQDMDHENMFWYRQDPGLGLRLIYFSYDVKMKEKGDIPEGYSVSREKKERFSLILESASTNQTSMYLCASSNGAKEKAFFGQGTRLTVV.

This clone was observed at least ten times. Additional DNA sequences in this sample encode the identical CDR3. The CDR3 region is CASSLDRGAYGYTF. CDR3 nucleotides: TGTGCCAGCAGTTTGGACAGGGGGGCCTATGGCTACACCTTC. The chain couples TRBV7-9 to TRBJ1-2, with TRBD1 identical over 10 bases. Germline loops: CDR1 SEHNR, CDR2 FQNEAQ (reference sequence). With V trimmed by 6 bases and J by 4 bases, 5 bases remained unmatched. The CDR3 has 14 residues.

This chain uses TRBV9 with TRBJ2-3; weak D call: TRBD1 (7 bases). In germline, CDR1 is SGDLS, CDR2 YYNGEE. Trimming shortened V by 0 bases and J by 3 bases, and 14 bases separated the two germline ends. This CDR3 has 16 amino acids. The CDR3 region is CASSVGRQGGTDTQYF. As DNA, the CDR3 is TGTGCCAGCAGCGTAGGGCGGCAGGGGGGAACAGATACGCAGTATTTT.